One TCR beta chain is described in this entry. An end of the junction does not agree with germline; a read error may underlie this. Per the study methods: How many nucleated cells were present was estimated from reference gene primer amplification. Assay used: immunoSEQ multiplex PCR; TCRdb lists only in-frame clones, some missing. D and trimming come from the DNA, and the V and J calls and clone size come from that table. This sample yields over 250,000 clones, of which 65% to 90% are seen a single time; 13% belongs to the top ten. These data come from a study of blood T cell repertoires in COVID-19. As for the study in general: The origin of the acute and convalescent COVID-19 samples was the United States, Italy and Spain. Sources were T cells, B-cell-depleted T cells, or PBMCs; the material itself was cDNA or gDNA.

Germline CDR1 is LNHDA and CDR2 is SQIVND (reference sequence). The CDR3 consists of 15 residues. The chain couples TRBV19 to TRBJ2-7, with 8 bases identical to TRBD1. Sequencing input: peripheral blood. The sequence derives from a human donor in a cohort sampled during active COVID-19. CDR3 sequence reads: CASSLDRGRSYEQYF. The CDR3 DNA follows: TGTGCCAGTAGTCTAGACAGGGGCCGCTCCTACGAGCAGTACTTC.